One and the same sample provided the 31 T cell receptor beta chains below, sequenced in a study of blood T cell repertoires in COVID-19. Only in-frame clones appear in the TCRdb table, and some are missing; sequencing was by immunoSEQ multiplex PCR. The table includes 40,000 to 55,000 clones, more than 65% detected once. The sample was peripheral blood. The receptors shown here come from a human donor in a cohort sampled during active COVID-19.

The chain combines TRBV5-4 with TRBJ2-5, with 9 bases aligning to TRBD2. V trimming: 0 bases; J trimming: 5 bases; junction bases outside the gene matches: 5. This CDR3 region has 15 residues. Germline V lookup: CDR1 SGHNT, CDR2 YYREEE (reference sequence). The CDR3 coding sequence is TGTGCCAGCAGCTTGGCCAGCGGGAGGTATGAGACCCAGTACTTC. Amino acid sequence: CASSLASGRYETQYF.

J is TRBJ2-1 and V is TRBV5-1; 8 bases are a match to TRBD1. V gave up 3 bases and J gave up 0 bases; unmatched junction bases: 2. Germline lookup yields CDR1 SGHRS and CDR2 YFSETQ. CDR3 length equals 15 residues. CDR3 in DNA: TGCGCCAGCAGCTCAGGGACAGGCTCCTACAATGAGCAGTTCTTC. This sequence encodes CASSSGTGSYNEQFF. Together with reference TRBV5-1 and TRBJ2-1, the CDR3 gives the full variable domain: KAGVTQTPRYLIKTRGQQVTLSCSPISGHRSVSWYQQTPGQGLQFLFEYFSETQRNKGNFPGRFSGRQFSNSRSEMNVSTLELGDSALYLCASSSGTGSYNEQFFGPGTRLTVL.

The chain is built from TRBV5-1 and TRBJ1-1; the match to TRBD1 covers 7 bases. In germline, CDR1 is SGHRS, CDR2 YFSETQ. The J segment lost 0 bases and the V segment lost 5 bases, leaving 7 bases of the junction unmatched. There are 15 residues in the CDR3. CDR3 nucleotides: TGCGCCAGCAGAGGGACAGCTTCTATGAACACTGAAGCTTTCTTT. This gives the protein CASRGTASMNTEAFF.

This clone was observed a single time. The chain is built from TRBV9 and TRBJ1-6; D may be TRBD1 (6 bases). Trimming cost V 0 bases and J 13 bases, with 14 bases left between them. The CDR3 length is 14 residues. The germline V gene encodes CDR1 SGDLS and CDR2 YYNGEE. As DNA, the CDR3 is TGTGCCAGCAGCGTAGACACAGGGTCTCGGCCCCTCCACTTT. Amino acid sequence: CASSVDTGSRPLHF.

This chain links TRBV29-1 with TRBJ2-7, with 12 positions matching TRBD1. Trimming took 2 bases from V and 7 from J; bases not matched to a gene: 6. The CDR3 covers 14 residues. The germline gives CDR1 SQVTM, CDR2 ANQGSEA. CDR3 coding DNA: TGCAGCGTTGAAATGGGACAGGGGGCGAGGGAGCAGTACTTC. The encoded protein is CSVEMGQGAREQYF.

CDR3 residues: CASSVAGGEGETQYF. Here the CDR3 DNA reads TGTGCCAGCAGCGTCGCAGGGGGCGAGGGAGAGACCCAGTACTTC. V usage is TRBV7-7 and J usage is TRBJ2-5, with TRBD1 matching 8 bases. The CDR3 runs 15 residues. With V trimmed by 5 bases and J by 4 bases, 9 bases remained unmatched. The germline CDR1 and CDR2 sequences are SSHAT and FNYEAQ (reference sequence).

The gene calls are TRBV19 and TRBJ1-1, with TRBD1 as a possible D gene (6 bases). This CDR3 comprises 13 residues. V was trimmed by 5 bases and J by 4 bases, leaving 11 bases between them. Germline V lookup: CDR1 LNHDA, CDR2 SQIVND (reference sequence). The CDR3 coding sequence is TGTGCCAGTAGTGAACAGGGTAGCACTGAAGCTTTCTTT. Translation gives CASSEQGSTEAFF.

This chain connects TRBV11-2 to TRBJ2-3, with 7 nucleotides matching TRBD2. Trimming at V came to 5 bases and at J to 4 bases, leaving 9 bases not matched to a gene. CDR3 length: 15 amino acids. Looked up from germline, CDR1 is SGHAT and CDR2 is FQNNGV. The CDR3 sequence: CASSTGTIFSDTQYF. For the CDR3, the DNA is TGTGCCAGCAGCACCGGGACTATCTTCTCAGATACGCAGTATTTT.

V and J are TRBV11-3 and TRBJ2-7; 7 bases fit TRBD2. Trimming cost V 0 bases and J 2 bases; bases outside gene matches: 10. Germline V gene sequence: CDR1 SGHNT, CDR2 YENEEA. This CDR3 is 17 amino acids long. The CDR3 region is CASSLDSGRERPYEQYF. The DNA for the CDR3 is TGTGCCAGCAGCTTAGATTCGGGGCGGGAGAGGCCCTACGAGCAGTACTTC. Full variable domain (rest looked up from reference TRBV11-3 and TRBJ2-7): EAGVVQSPRYKIIEKKQPVAFWCNPISGHNTLYWYLQNLGQGPELLIRYENEEAVDDSQLPKDRFSAERLKGVDSTLKIQPAELGDSAVYLCASSLDSGRERPYEQYFGPGTRLTVT.

The chain uses TRBV6-5 and TRBJ1-1; 8 bases map to TRBD1. J was trimmed by 4 bases and V by 6 bases; bases with no gene match: 10. Germline V gene sequence: CDR1 MNHEY, CDR2 SVGAGI. The CDR3 consists of 15 residues. The CDR3 DNA is TGTGCCAGCAGGGGTACAGGGGGATTTGGCACTGAAGCTTTCTTT. Translation gives CASRGTGGFGTEAFF.

J is TRBJ2-2 and V is TRBV19, with D uncertain. Germline CDR1 and CDR2: LNHDA and SQIVND (reference sequence). The V end was cut by 5 bases, the J end by 5 bases, with 15 bases between. This CDR3 spans 15 amino acids. The CDR3 sequence is CASSPRFQATGELFF. CDR3 nucleotide sequence: TGTGCCAGTAGTCCCCGGTTCCAGGCGACCGGGGAGCTGTTTTTT.

The V call is TRBV6-2 or TRBV6-3, the J call TRBJ2-7; 7 nucleotides line up with TRBD2. The germline CDR1 and CDR2 sequences are MNHEY and SVGEGT. The V gene end was trimmed by 5 bases and the J gene end by 7 bases; junction bases not matched to a gene: 14. This CDR3 region has 15 residues. The CDR3 coding sequence is TGTGCCAGCAGTAAACAACGGGACTACCCTAGGGAGCAGTACTTC. It yields the protein CASSKQRDYPREQYF.

The chain has TRBV5-1 and TRBJ2-3, with TRBD1 matching over 9 bases. The CDR3 consists of 15 residues. Trimming took 3 bases from V and 5 from J; bases not matched to a gene: 7. Germline V CDR1 and CDR2: SGHRS, YFSETQ. The CDR3 coding sequence is TGCGCCAGCAGCTACCGGGACAGGGATGGAGATACGCAGTATTTT. Translating it yields CASSYRDRDGDTQYF.

V is TRBV11-2 and J is TRBJ2-7, with TRBD1 identical over 8 bases. Losses at the gene ends were 0 bases for V and 5 bases for J; bases not matched to a gene: 6. Germline V gene sequence: CDR1 SGHAT, CDR2 FQNNGV. The CDR3 runs 15 residues. CDR3 residues: CASSLDRTGFDEQYF. The CDR3 DNA is TGTGCCAGCAGCTTAGACCGGACAGGGTTCGACGAGCAGTACTTC.

V is TRBV5-1 and J is TRBJ2-3, with 8 bases identical to TRBD1. In germline, CDR1 is SGHRS, CDR2 YFSETQ. Unmatched junction bases numbered 9, after V lost 4 bases and J lost 2 bases. The CDR3 loop spans 16 amino acids. CDR3 nucleotides: TGCGCCAGCAGCCCCCCGACAGGGGCGTCCACAGATACGCAGTATTTT. Its translation: CASSPPTGASTDTQYF.

This chain links TRBV7-6 with TRBJ1-1; D is ambiguous. CDR3 length: 14 amino acids. Germline-derived CDR1 and CDR2 are SGHVS and FNYEAQ. V was clipped by 0 bases and J by 0 bases, with 5 bases between them. CDR3 protein: CASSLAGMNTEAFF. The CDR3 DNA reads as TGTGCCAGCAGCTTAGCCGGTATGAACACTGAAGCTTTCTTT. The variable domain in full, with the rest retrieved from reference TRBV7-6 and TRBJ1-1, is GAGVSQSPRYKVTKRGQDVALRCDPISGHVSLYWYRQALGQGPEFLTYFNYEAQQDKSGLPNDRFSAERPEGSISTLTIQRTEQRDSAMYRCASSLAGMNTEAFFGQGTRLTVV.

This clone occurred a few times. Within the sample, other DNA sequences also encode this same CDR3. The rearrangement uses TRBV27 and TRBJ2-7; 11 bases fit TRBD2. The CDR3 is made up of 15 amino acids. J was trimmed by 7 bases and V by 2 bases; bases with no gene match: 7. Germline loops: CDR1 MNHEY, CDR2 SMNVEV (reference sequence). The CDR3 loop reads CASSLNGLAGGEQYF. The CDR3 DNA follows: TGTGCCAGCAGTTTAAACGGCCTAGCGGGGGGAGAGCAGTACTTC.

This clone came up a few times. The CDR3 DNA is TGTGCCAGCAGCACTTACAATGAGCAGTTCTTC. Amino acid sequence: CASSTYNEQFF. The chain links TRBV28 to TRBJ2-1, with unresolved D. The CDR3 is made up of 11 amino acids. V dropped 6 bases and J dropped 4 bases, with 4 bases sitting between them. Germline lookup yields CDR1 MDHEN and CDR2 SYDVKM.

This clone appeared once. This chain uses TRBV11-2 with TRBJ1-6; no firm D call. Germline-derived CDR1 and CDR2 are SGHAT and FQNNGV. The V end lost 1 base, the J end lost 8 bases, and 12 bases lay between the germline ends. The CDR3 is 15 amino acids. The CDR3 is CASSLAAGSHSPLHF. DNA of the CDR3: TGTGCCAGCAGCTTAGCCGCGGGAAGCCATTCACCCCTCCACTTT. Full variable domain (remainder filled in from reference TRBV11-2 and TRBJ1-6): EAGVAQSPRYKIIEKRQSVAFWCNPISGHATLYWYQQILGQGPKLLIQFQNNGVVDDSQLPKDRFSAERLKGVDSTLKIQPAKLEDSAVYLCASSLAAGSHSPLHFGNGTRLTVT.

CDR3 in amino acids: CASSKHGEKLFF. The CDR3 DNA reads as TGTGCCAGCAGCAAGCATGGTGAAAAACTGTTTTTT. This chain links TRBV13 with TRBJ1-4; D not resolved. The CDR3 runs 12 residues. Trimming took off 5 bases at V and 7 bases at J, with 8 bases between the two ends. CDR1 and CDR2 (germline): PRHDT, FYEKMQ (reference sequence).

The chain combines TRBV7-8 with TRBJ2-3; 7 positions agree with TRBD2. Germline V gene lookup returns CDR1 SGHVS and CDR2 FQNEAQ. With 1 base clipped from V and 1 base from J, the junction kept 5 bases outside the gene matches. CDR3 length equals 16 residues. The CDR3 DNA follows: TGTGCCAGCAGCTTAGTAGGGCTAGCGGGCACAGATACGCAGTATTTT. This gives the protein CASSLVGLAGTDTQYF.

The genes are TRBV6-2 or TRBV6-3 and TRBJ2-1; the D is unclear. Germline assignment: CDR1 MNHEY and CDR2 SVGEGT. V lost 4 bases, J lost 4 bases, and 11 bases lay in between. CDR3 length equals 14 residues. CDR3 in DNA: TGTGCCAGCAGTTCCCCTACGATATACAATGAGCAGTTCTTC. It is translated as CASSSPTIYNEQFF.

V gene TRBV7-8 combines with J gene TRBJ2-2, with unresolved D. The CDR3 consists of 14 residues. CDR1 SGHVS and CDR2 FQNEAQ come from the germline V gene. The V and J ends lost 8 bases and 4 bases respectively, with 14 bases between them. The CDR3 spells CASRILGGTGELFF. The CDR3 nucleotides read TGTGCCAGCCGGATCCTAGGTGGCACCGGGGAGCTGTTTTTT.

V usage is TRBV7-8 and J usage is TRBJ2-3, with a possible D match to TRBD2 (6 bases). Looked up from germline, CDR1 is SGHVS and CDR2 is FQNEAQ. The V and J ends lost 2 bases and 4 bases respectively, with 22 bases between them. The CDR3 has 18 residues. Here the CDR3 reads CASSLRPGLRTGADTQYF. DNA of the CDR3: TGTGCCAGCAGCTTAAGGCCGGGACTCAGAACGGGGGCAGATACGCAGTATTTT.

This sequence joins TRBV30 and TRBJ1-2; 10 nucleotides agree with TRBD1. Trimming took 3 bases from V and 5 from J; bases not matched to a gene: 12. Germline V lookup: CDR1 GTSNPN, CDR2 SVGIG (reference sequence). The CDR3 runs to 16 residues. The CDR3 nucleotides are TGTGCCTGGAGCCGACCTCTGACAGGGGGCAAGTATGGCTACACCTTC. Translated, it gives CAWSRPLTGGKYGYTF.

The rearrangement links TRBV7-9 to TRBJ2-3; TRBD1 agrees at 7 bases. Looked up from germline, CDR1 is SEHNR and CDR2 is FQNEAQ (reference sequence). The CDR3 totals 14 residues. The V gene end was trimmed by 5 bases and the J gene end by 6 bases; junction bases not matched to a gene: 8. The CDR3 sequence is CASSLDRRRDTQYF. CDR3 bases: TGTGCCAGCAGCCTGGACAGGCGGCGGGATACGCAGTATTTT. Complete variable domain (other parts from reference TRBV7-9 and TRBJ2-3): DTGVSQNPRHKITKRGQNVTFRCDPISEHNRLYWYRQTLGQGPEFLTYFQNEAQLEKSRLLSDRFSAERPKGSFSTLEIQRTEQGDSAMYLCASSLDRRRDTQYFGPGTRLTVL.

The CDR3 region is CASSTGTTGQETQYF. The CDR3 DNA reads as TGTGCCAGCAGCACCGGGACTACCGGTCAAGAGACCCAGTACTTC. The V and J genes are TRBV5-8 and TRBJ2-5; 7 nucleotides line up with TRBD2. Trimming removed 4 bases from V and 2 bases from J; junction bases left unmatched: 8. Germline V gene data show CDR1 as SGHTS and CDR2 as YDEGEE. The CDR3 length is 15 residues. The entire variable domain, with the rest obtained from reference TRBV5-8 and TRBJ2-5, is as follows: EAGVTQSPTHLIKTRGQQATLRCSPISGHTSVYWYQQALGLGLQFLLWYDEGEERNRGNFPPRFSGRQFPNYSSELNVNALELEDSALYLCASSTGTTGQETQYFGPGTRLLVL.

CDR3 coding DNA: TGTGCCAGCAGCCCCACAGGGGTCGAGCAGTACTTC. This encodes CASSPTGVEQYF. The chain has TRBV7-9 and TRBJ2-7, with TRBD1 matching over 7 bases. This CDR3 has 12 amino acids. The V and J ends lost 5 bases and 6 bases, in that order; junction bases with no gene match: 4. Looked up from germline, CDR1 is SEHNR and CDR2 is FQNEAQ (reference sequence).

The genes are TRBV5-1 and TRBJ1-4; no firm D call. The germline V gene has CDR1 SGHRS and CDR2 YFSETQ. This CDR3 has 15 amino acids. Trimming shortened V by 3 bases and J by 8 bases, and 17 bases separated the two germline ends. The CDR3 DNA sequence: TGCGCCAGCAGCTCCGGCGGGGAGGCGGGAGAAAAACTGTTTTTT. Encoded protein: CASSSGGEAGEKLFF.

The chain employs TRBV11-2 and TRBJ2-4, with D perhaps matching TRBD2 (5 bases). The CDR3 is 18 residues long. V lost 1 base and J 1 base, leaving 17 bases between the germline ends. Germline CDR1 is SGHAT and CDR2 is FQNNGV. The DNA of the CDR3 is TGTGCCAGCAGCTTAGGAGGGATCAGAAGGGAGGCCAAAAACATTCAGTACTTC. Its translation: CASSLGGIRREAKNIQYF.

This clone was observed once. The rearrangement uses TRBV2 and TRBJ1-1; D is unresolved. The V end was cut by 8 bases, the J end by 1 base, with 8 bases between. The CDR3 is 12 amino acids. Germline CDR1 SNHLY, CDR2 FYNNEI. CDR3 nucleotides: TGTGCCAGCCTGGACTGGAACACTGAAGCTTTCTTT. It yields the protein CASLDWNTEAFF.